These 32 T cell receptor beta chains were all obtained from the same sample, sequenced in a study of cytomegalovirus exposure and HLA in healthy donors. PCR used 60 Vbeta primers and 13 Jbeta primers. Sequenced by immunoSEQ multiplex PCR; TCRdb stores in-frame clones only, minus some. Of some 110,000 clones in the sample, under 90% were seen once. Material for sequencing was PBMCs. The receptor source for this set is a woman in her twenties or thirties in good health and CMV-seronegative.

The chain has TRBV18 and TRBJ1-5; 7 positions match TRBD1. V shed 3 bases and J 6 bases; nucleotides not matched to a gene: 5. Germline V lookup: CDR1 KGHSH, CDR2 LQKENI. The CDR3 loop spans 14 amino acids. The CDR3 DNA follows: TGTGCCAGCTCACCTTCCAGGGGGACTCAGCCCCAGCATTTT. Amino acids: CASSPSRGTQPQHF.

The gene calls are TRBV19 and TRBJ2-7, with D maybe TRBD1 (6 bases). CDR3 length equals 14 residues. Trimming removed 3 bases at V and 6 bases at J, with 15 bases between. Germline loops: CDR1 LNHDA, CDR2 SQIVND (reference sequence). CDR3 coding DNA: TGTGCCAGTAGTATGAAGGGACAACTGGGCGAGCAGTACTTC. Translated: CASSMKGQLGEQYF.

The rearrangement joins TRBV10-1 to TRBJ2-1; 12 bases match TRBD2. This CDR3 has 19 amino acids. Germline CDR1 is WNHNN and CDR2 is SYGVQD (reference sequence). V lost 2 bases to trimming and J lost 5 bases; unmatched junction nucleotides: 13. The CDR3 reads CASSEPTGTSGLFNNEQFF. The CDR3 region has the DNA TGCGCCAGCAGTGAGCCGACCGGGACTAGCGGGCTGTTTAACAATGAGCAGTTCTTC.

The chain couples TRBV2 to TRBJ1-1; 8 bases align to TRBD1. Trimming took 8 bases from V and 1 from J; bases not matched to a gene: 3. Germline assignment: CDR1 SNHLY and CDR2 FYNNEI. This CDR3 has 13 residues. This chain's CDR3 is CASQTGENTEAFF. The CDR3 bases are TGTGCCAGCCAGACAGGGGAGAACACTGAAGCTTTCTTT.

The gene calls are TRBV19 and TRBJ1-2; perhaps TRBD1 as D (5 bases). This CDR3 comprises 14 residues. V gave up 5 bases and J gave up 2 bases, with 12 bases separating them. Germline values: CDR1 LNHDA, CDR2 SQIVND (reference sequence). CDR3 loop: CASSATTVNYGYTF. CDR3 bases: TGTGCCAGTAGTGCCACGACAGTGAACTATGGCTACACCTTC.

The chain uses TRBV27 and TRBJ2-5, with a tentative D call TRBD1 (6 bases). The end of the DNA fits TRBJ2-7 better, so the J call may be wrong. Germline lookup yields CDR1 MNHEY and CDR2 SMNVEV (reference sequence). This CDR3 region has 17 residues. CDR3 in amino acids: CASSPKPPGADGYEQYF. CDR3 DNA: TGTGCCAGCAGTCCGAAACCCCCAGGGGCGGACGGATACGAGCAGTACTTC.

The chain carries TRBV19 and TRBJ1-1; D is ambiguous. Between the trimmed V and J ends, which lost 3 bases and 1 base, there was a span of 15 bases. In germline, CDR1 is LNHDA, CDR2 SQIVND (reference sequence). CDR3 size: 16 residues. CDR3 residues: CASSISREQKNTEAFF. The CDR3 region has the DNA TGTGCCAGTAGTATTTCCCGAGAACAGAAGAACACTGAAGCTTTCTTT.

V is TRBV25-1 and J is TRBJ2-1, with 14 bases that match TRBD2. Germline assignment: CDR1 MGHDK and CDR2 SYGVNS. The V gene end was trimmed by 4 bases and the J gene end by 8 bases; junction bases not matched to a gene: 4. The CDR3 runs to 15 residues. The CDR3 coding sequence is TGTGCCAGCAGTGTAGGGACTAGCGGGAGCTATGAGCAGTTCTTC. This codes for CASSVGTSGSYEQFF.

This clone was seen a single time. The chain uses TRBV5-1 and TRBJ2-1; 9 nucleotides line up with TRBD1. CDR3 length: 13 residues. Germline trimming cut 3 bases from V and 5 bases from J; bases unmatched to any gene: 0. CDR1 and CDR2 from the germline V gene are SGHRS and YFSETQ. The CDR3 sequence is CASSWTGDNEQFF. The CDR3 bases are TGCGCCAGCAGCTGGACAGGGGACAATGAGCAGTTCTTC.

The chain links TRBV5-1 to TRBJ1-4; 7 bases map to TRBD1. CDR1 and CDR2 from the germline V gene are SGHRS and YFSETQ. The CDR3 runs to 16 residues. The J segment lost 8 bases and the V segment lost 4 bases, leaving 14 bases of the junction unmatched. This chain's CDR3 is CASSPMRQGGGEKLFF. In DNA, the CDR3 is TGCGCCAGCAGCCCAATGAGACAGGGAGGAGGAGAAAAACTGTTTTTT.

The rearrangement links TRBV14 to TRBJ1-1, with D unclear. The CDR3 has 14 amino acids. Germline assignment: CDR1 SGHDN and CDR2 FVKESK. V dropped 1 base and J dropped 1 base, with 7 bases sitting between them. The CDR3 loop reads CASSQVSQNTEAFF. In DNA form, the CDR3 reads TGTGCCAGCAGCCAAGTGAGCCAGAACACTGAAGCTTTCTTT.

This chain links TRBV5-1 with TRBJ2-7; 8 bases are shared with TRBD2. The germline gives CDR1 SGHRS, CDR2 YFSETQ. V was clipped by 2 bases and J by 6 bases; unmatched bases: 4. This CDR3 is built from 13 residues. CDR3 sequence: CASSFTSGTEQYF. For the CDR3, the DNA is TGCGCCAGCAGCTTCACTAGCGGAACCGAGCAGTACTTC.

This chain links TRBV18 with TRBJ1-2; D is perhaps TRBD1 (6 bases). The CDR3 spans 13 residues. The V gene's germline CDR1 is KGHSH and CDR2 LQKENI. The V end lost 3 bases, the J end lost 7 bases, and 12 bases lay between the germline ends. CDR3 sequence reads: CASSPSGELGYTF. The CDR3 DNA follows: TGTGCCAGCTCACCGTCAGGGGAACTTGGCTACACCTTC.

The chain links TRBV6-5 to TRBJ1-2, with 8 bases lining up with TRBD1. Germline V CDR1 and CDR2: MNHEY, SVGAGI. The length of the CDR3 is 13 residues. V trimming: 6 bases; J trimming: 5 bases; junction bases outside the gene matches: 5. This CDR3 reads CASRPGQGYGYTF. DNA for the CDR3: TGTGCCAGCAGACCTGGACAGGGTTATGGCTACACCTTC.

The rearrangement uses TRBV7-8 and TRBJ2-7; 9 bases are a match to TRBD2. Unmatched junction bases numbered 9, after V lost 3 bases and J lost 3 bases. This CDR3 is built from 16 residues. Per germline, CDR1 SGHVS and CDR2 FQNEAQ. The CDR3 is CASSLGPGTSSYEQYF. For the CDR3, the DNA is TGTGCCAGCAGCTTGGGGCCGGGGACTAGCAGCTACGAGCAGTACTTC.

A few counts support this clone. The chain recombines TRBV7-2 with TRBJ2-2; 7 bases are a match to TRBD1. The CDR3 contains 14 residues. J gave up 7 bases and V 6 bases, and 8 bases lay outside the gene matches. Germline V gene sequence: CDR1 SGHTA, CDR2 FQGNSA. CDR3 protein: CASRGQSLGGELFF. The CDR3 nucleotides are TGTGCCAGCAGGGGACAGTCCCTAGGCGGGGAGCTGTTTTTT.

The chain combines TRBV7-9 with TRBJ2-5, with 7 bases that match TRBD2. V was pared by 2 bases and J by 4 bases, with 10 bases of the junction left unmatched. CDR3 length: 16 amino acids. The germline V gene encodes CDR1 SEHNR and CDR2 FQNEAQ (reference sequence). This CDR3 is CASSLTMAGAGETQYF. Here the CDR3 DNA reads TGTGCCAGCAGCTTAACGATGGCGGGAGCGGGAGAGACCCAGTACTTC. Complete variable domain (other parts from reference TRBV7-9 and TRBJ2-5): DTGVSQNPRHKITKRGQNVTFRCDPISEHNRLYWYRQTLGQGPEFLTYFQNEAQLEKSRLLSDRFSAERPKGSFSTLEIQRTEQGDSAMYLCASSLTMAGAGETQYFGPGTRLLVL.

The J gene is TRBJ2-1, the V gene TRBV14; TRBD1 matches at 11 bases. Germline V gives CDR1 SGHDN, CDR2 FVKESK. Losses at the gene ends were 4 bases for V and 4 bases for J; bases not matched to a gene: 12. The length of the CDR3 is 18 residues. CDR3 nucleotides: TGTGCCAGCAGCCTAGACTACCGGGACAGGGGGTCTTACAATGAGCAGTTCTTC. This translates into CASSLDYRDRGSYNEQFF.

The J gene is TRBJ2-7, the V gene TRBV28; D is perhaps TRBD2 (6 bases). Per germline, CDR1 MDHEN and CDR2 SYDVKM. The CDR3 runs to 17 residues. Trimming stripped 5 bases from V and 2 bases from J, with 22 bases between. CDR3 protein: CASSPGGGTGLPYEQYF. The CDR3 nucleotides read TGTGCCAGCAGTCCCGGGGGTGGAACGGGATTACCCTACGAGCAGTACTTC.

This chain connects TRBV18 to TRBJ1-5; D is unclear. Trimming pared 6 bases from V and 5 bases from J, leaving 8 bases between. Germline CDR1 reads KGHSH; CDR2 reads LQKENI. This CDR3 comprises 12 residues. CDR3 DNA: TGTGCCAGCTCCGGGGAGTATCAGCCCCAGCATTTT. Protein: CASSGEYQPQHF. Variable domain in full (rest from reference TRBV18 and TRBJ1-5): NAGVMQNPRHLVRRRGQEARLRCSPMKGHSHVYWYRQLPEEGLKFMVYLQKENIIDESGMPKERFSAEFPKEGPSILRIQQVVRGDSAAYFCASSGEYQPQHFGDGTRLSIL.

This sequence joins TRBV28 and TRBJ1-4; D gene unclear. Between the trimmed V and J ends, which lost 7 bases and 8 bases, there was a span of 11 bases. CDR1 and CDR2 from the germline V gene are MDHEN and SYDVKM. The CDR3 length is 12 residues. Written as DNA, the CDR3 is TGTGCCAGCAATCCATCCGGGGAAAAACTGTTTTTT. This sequence encodes CASNPSGEKLFF.

The rearrangement joins TRBV7-2 to TRBJ2-3; 9 nucleotides line up with TRBD2. The CDR3 runs 17 residues. The germline CDR1 and CDR2 sequences are SGHTA and FQGNSA. The junction had 8 bases not matched to a gene; V was cut back by 4 bases and J by 0 bases. The CDR3 reads CASSSPSGRTSTDTQYF. Here the CDR3 DNA reads TGTGCCAGCAGCTCTCCAAGCGGGAGGACTAGCACAGATACGCAGTATTTT.

V gene TRBV6-5 combines with J gene TRBJ2-1; 7 positions match TRBD2. CDR3 length equals 15 residues. Germline V gives CDR1 MNHEY, CDR2 SVGAGI. The ends lost 6 bases at V and 9 bases at J; junction bases unmatched: 14. The CDR3 region is CASRRVGGGPGEQFF. The CDR3, as DNA: TGTGCCAGCAGGAGGGTGGGGGGAGGGCCCGGTGAGCAGTTCTTC.

The rearrangement joins TRBV7-9 to TRBJ1-1; the D gene is possibly TRBD1 (6 bases). V was trimmed by 3 bases and J by 6 bases, leaving 14 bases between them. This CDR3 has 14 amino acids. The germline V gene has CDR1 SEHNR and CDR2 FQNEAQ (reference sequence). The CDR3 DNA follows: TGTGCCAGCAGCTTCGTACAGGGTTTGGCTGAAGCTTTCTTT. Translated, it gives CASSFVQGLAEAFF.

This clone was counted only a few times. V is TRBV4-3 and J is TRBJ1-4, with a possible D match to TRBD1 (6 bases). The CDR3 extends over 14 amino acids. Germline CDR1 reads LGHNA; CDR2 reads YSLEER. V was shortened by 4 bases and J by 4 bases, with 10 bases between the two germline ends. In DNA form, the CDR3 reads TGCGCCAGCAGCCTCGGACAGTTTAATGAAAAACTGTTTTTT. Protein: CASSLGQFNEKLFF.

The CDR3 coding sequence is TGTGCCAGCAGTTTAGCACAGGGGTATCAGCCCCAGCATTTT. This codes for CASSLAQGYQPQHF. The chain combines TRBV28 with TRBJ1-5; 7 bases fit TRBD1. The V gene end was trimmed by 2 bases and the J gene end by 5 bases; junction bases not matched to a gene: 3. The CDR3 consists of 14 residues. Germline CDR1 MDHEN, CDR2 SYDVKM.

The CDR3 loop is CASSSQGNEQFF. CDR3 bases: TGTGCCAGCAGCTCACAGGGGAATGAGCAGTTCTTC. The chain joins TRBV11-1 to TRBJ2-1, with 7 bases fitting TRBD1. This CDR3 region has 12 residues. Trimming at V came to 4 bases and at J to 7 bases, leaving 1 base not matched to a gene. CDR1 and CDR2 (germline): SGHAT, FQDESV (reference sequence).

For the CDR3, the DNA is TGCGCCAGCAGCCTGGACAGGGGGCTGACCGGGGAGCTGTTTTTT. This codes for CASSLDRGLTGELFF. The rearrangement joins TRBV4-3 to TRBJ2-2; 11 bases map to TRBD1. The V gene end was trimmed by 4 bases and the J gene end by 5 bases; junction bases not matched to a gene: 3. There are 15 residues in the CDR3. Germline V gene data show CDR1 as LGHNA and CDR2 as YSLEER.

The chain recombines TRBV10-2 with TRBJ2-1, with TRBD2 matching over 10 bases. The V segment lost 5 bases and the J segment 7 bases; nucleotides outside the gene matches: 8. The CDR3 loop spans 15 amino acids. From germline, CDR1 is WSHSY and CDR2 SAAADI. The CDR3 sequence: CASSSLAGVENEQFF. CDR3 in DNA: TGCGCCAGCAGTTCTCTAGCGGGAGTGGAGAATGAGCAGTTCTTC.

The chain couples TRBV5-6 to TRBJ2-7, with D unresolved. Per germline, CDR1 SGHDT and CDR2 YYEEEE. CDR3 size: 13 residues. V lost 4 bases, J lost 5 bases, and 13 bases lay in between. The CDR3 sequence: CASSPPRRNEQYF. CDR3 in DNA: TGTGCCAGCAGCCCCCCGAGGCGAAACGAGCAGTACTTC.

The CDR3 DNA reads as TGTGCCAGCAGCTCAATACAGGGGCGAATGAACACTGAAGCTTTCTTT. This translates into CASSSIQGRMNTEAFF. This rearrangement joins TRBV28 to TRBJ1-1; 7 bases line up with TRBD1. The germline V gene encodes CDR1 MDHEN and CDR2 SYDVKM. With 6 bases clipped from V and 0 bases from J, the junction kept 10 bases outside the gene matches. The CDR3 runs 16 residues.

This chain links TRBV7-9 with TRBJ1-4; weak D call: TRBD1 (5 bases). CDR3 length: 15 amino acids. V was trimmed by 1 base and J by 8 bases, leaving 14 bases between them. Germline lookup yields CDR1 SEHNR and CDR2 FQNEAQ (reference sequence). The CDR3 here is CASSLGEGHVEKLFF. The DNA of the CDR3 is TGTGCCAGCAGCTTAGGGGAGGGGCACGTGGAAAAACTGTTTTTT. The whole variable domain, remainder taken from reference TRBV7-9 and TRBJ1-4, is DTGVSQNPRHKITKRGQNVTFRCDPISEHNRLYWYRQTLGQGPEFLTYFQNEAQLEKSRLLSDRFSAERPKGSFSTLEIQRTEQGDSAMYLCASSLGEGHVEKLFFGSGTQLSVL.